This TCR beta chain was identified during a study of blood T cell repertoires in COVID-19 (dated by TCRdb to 2020 to 2022). Regarding the study in general: Samples covering the acute and convalescent phases of COVID-19 were provided by collaborators in the United States, Italy and Spain. The prospective study material was composed of cDNA or gDNA derived from T cells, B-cell-depleted T cells, or PBMCs. The dataset comprised deeply sampled blood TCRbeta repertoires from subjects exposed to, actively infected with, or recovered from COVID-19. A freely available public database, intended as a resource for researchers studying the immune response to SARS-CoV-2, is where the repertoires were released. Samples were obtained from the ongoing ImmuneRACE study (first 160 participants) and from some 1,300 subjects provided by 6 global collaborators. A de-identified subject ID, COVID-19 status, age in years and sex were almost always included in the sample metadata. HLA class I and class II types, where available, came from metadata supplied by the sample provider rather than from assay-based typing.

Collaborating institutions collected whole blood in K2EDTA tubes following their own protocols. For TCRbeta analysis, collaborator samples were shipped as frozen whole blood, as isolated PBMCs, or as DNA extracted from either sample type. With regard to this clone: Its binding antigen is unknown. One base away there is no much larger clone; base qualities are not given.

The immunoSEQ Assay, a bias-controlled multiplex PCR, was used to amplify TCRbeta CDR3 regions from genomic DNA. The authors' analysis ran thus. Nucleated cell counts per sample were estimated from amplification of reference gene primers within the assay. To quantify the absolute abundance of each unique TCRbeta CDR3 rearrangement, sequence reads were collapsed and filtered. For each sample, productive Simpson clonality was calculated as the square root of Simpson's diversity index over productive rearrangements. In its TCRdb copy, this immuneACCESS table keeps in-frame sequences only and misses some clones. Where compared with another copy, unresolved V genes explain less than half of these, and the others have no known cause. V and J calls plus clone size are reproduced from that table; the DNA served to infer D and trimming. A total of about 130,000 clones appear in this sample, approximately 89% of them only once. Of the sample, 4.3% falls within the top ten clones.

Paper-wide results and their limitations: How much clinical and demographic metadata was included differed by source and by participant, and the metadata was provided uncurated.

Including the terminal cysteine and phenylalanine, the CDR3 comprises 15 residues. The sequence is cut down to CDR3 DNA, 45 bases in frame from base 1. V is clipped by 6 bases and J by 5 bases, and the sequence between their germline boundaries is 19 bases long. CDR1 and CDR2, per the germline V gene, are SNHLY and FYNNEI. Material: peripheral blood. The clonotype was recovered from a human donor in a cohort sampled during active COVID-19. Recombination connected TRBV2 to TRBJ2-5; the D gene cannot be resolved reliably. The CDR3 reads as follows: CASRKQALGRETQYF. In nucleotide form, the sequence is TGTGCCAGCAGAAAGCAGGCCCTCGGTCGGGAGACCCAGTACTTC.